Listed here are 4 T cell receptor beta chains from one sample, sequenced in a study of T cells in women clearing cervical HPV infection. This table comes from immunoSEQ multiplex PCR, and its TCRdb copy is limited to in-frame clones, with some not included. This sample's clone table lists about 28,000 clones. The source material was blood buffy coat. All receptors come from a woman between 18 and 70 years old with a cervical HPV16 infection that either progressed to CIN3+ or cleared (not recorded which).

Turning to this clone: The read comes to an end 3 residues before the CDR3 does, leaving the germline J gene to fill in the end. This chain joins TRBV7-2 and TRBJ1-1, with 7 bases that match TRBD1. The germline V gene encodes CDR1 SGHTA and CDR2 FQGNSA. Trimming cost V 5 bases and J 4 bases; bases outside gene matches: 7. The CDR3 extends over 14 amino acids. The CDR3 reads CASSRDRVRTEAFF. CDR3 DNA, as far as it was read: TGTGCCAGCAGCCGTGACAGGGTTCGCACTGAA.

About this clone itself: The read terminates 3 residues before the CDR3 end, so the remaining end is supplied by the germline J gene. This chain connects TRBV20-1 to TRBJ2-2, with D hard to call. The V end was cut by 0 bases, the J end by 0 bases, with 5 bases between. Germline CDR1 is DFQATT and CDR2 is SNEGSKA (reference sequence). The CDR3 extends over 14 amino acids. CDR3 sequence reads: CSARDSANTGELFF. The CDR3 bases that were read are TGCAGTGCTAGAGATTCGGCGAACACCGGGGAG.

The sequenced part of the CDR3 DNA is TGTGCCAGTAGTGTAACTAGTCCCTGGGAGACA. It codes for CASSVTSPWET. The full CDR3 reads CASSVTSPWETAFF. The genes are TRBV19 and TRBJ1-1; no reliable D call. The read terminates 3 residues ahead of where the CDR3 ends, so the germline J gene completes it. The CDR3 sequence is 14 residues long. Looked up from germline, CDR1 is LNHDA and CDR2 is SQIVND (reference sequence).

In regard to this clone: The read ends 3 residues early relative to the CDR3; the germline J gene fills the gap. The same CDR3 also results from other DNA sequences found in this sample. The genes are TRBV20-1 and TRBJ1-4, with 7 bases fitting TRBD1. This CDR3 spans 17 amino acids. CDR1 is DFQATT and CDR2 is SNEGSKA in the germline V gene (reference sequence). Trimming removed 5 bases from V and 0 bases from J; junction bases left unmatched: 12. The DNA read from the CDR3 is TGCAGTGCTCCCTCCCTACCCGACAGGGCAACTAATGAAAAA. It is translated as CSAPSLPDRATNEK. The entire CDR3 reads CSAPSLPDRATNEKLFF.